This TCR beta chain is drawn from a study of cytomegalovirus exposure and HLA in healthy donors (dated by TCRdb to about 2017). Context from the whole study: An earlier analysis of approximately 600 of the donors reported more than 250 Gb of sequence data and 117 million unique TCR beta sequences from approximately 180 million T cells. An early release that covered about 600 HLA-typed donors contained about 300 gigabases of sequencing data and about 93 million unique TCR sequences. Of the roughly 410 genotyped donors, over 80% were placed in the genetic ancestry cluster associated with self-reported Caucasian donors. The study aimed to test whether signatures of past pathogen exposure could be identified by cataloging public T cell receptors. The study profiled the T cell repertoires of some 610 subjects by immunosequencing and related them to cytomegalovirus serostatus. A separate validation cohort of 90 to 150 different subjects was used in addition to the roughly 640-subject first cohort. To predict cytomegalovirus infection status, the study combined high-throughput TCR immunosequencing, statistical association of individual TCRs with disease status, and machine learning. To study patterns of TCR occurrence, a later analysis re-analyzed previously published TCR beta repertoires from 500 to 850 donors and added high-resolution HLA genotyping. Rather than using new phenotypic data, the later analysis identified candidate immune exposures from TCR beta sequences and from how often those sequences occurred across donors. An earlier analysis of approximately 500 of the donors applied high-throughput TCR beta sequencing to assess whether each TCR beta V gene segment acted as functional or pseudogenic. Donor age, sex, ethnicity and CMV serostatus were compiled together with the repertoire data. In a later genetic analysis, genome-wide SNP genotypes for about three fifths of the roughly 670 donors were used, and that subset was treated as a discovery cohort. All discovery cohort repertoires had been generated on a single sequencing platform. Both class I and class II loci were covered by HLA typing, at four-digit resolution. Typing coverage varied by locus: roughly 629-630 donors for A, B, C, DRB1 and DQB1; more than 500 for DQA1; approximately 570 for DPA1; roughly 470 for DPB1. Because of strong linkage in the cohort, roughly five DR-DQ haplotypes were treated as single units for association and clustering. On average, 235,054 unique TCR beta nucleotide sequences were sequenced per donor among 398 genotyped donors of the cohort, with roughly a sixth of those sequences being non-productive. General study outcomes and caveats: In a later analysis, HLA-associated TCR beta chains were found to be more clonally expanded and to have lower generation probabilities than equally common non-associated chains. A later genetic analysis associated a missense DCLRE1C variant with V-gene and J-gene trimming of TCR beta chains, and an independent cohort replicated the association. Linkage disequilibrium might explain the correlated functional status among segregating V segments, but an unknown experimental factor could not be excluded. The 87-base-pair reads could not distinguish some IMGT-functional V segments, including TRBV6-2 and TRBV6-3, so those segments were excluded. The earlier analysis of 587 of the donors excluded over 15 rarely observed V segments, including chromosome 9 orphons, because counts were too low. HLA typing was unavailable for some donors at each locus, so association tests used only the typed subset. Immune exposure information for the cohort was limited to CMV serostatus. A further reported finding was that TCR beta sequences accurately predicted the HLA-A and HLA-B alleles for most subjects in the first cohort. Strong co-occurrence of HLA alleles, especially DR and DQ, made assigning TCR associations to individual alleles difficult. In both the original and validation cohorts, the classifier was reported to diagnose cytomegalovirus status with high specificity and sensitivity. According to a later analysis, most CMV-associated TCR beta chains appeared to be HLA-restricted, and the HLA associations seemed to be driven largely by CMV exposure. The presence/absence analyses assumed that sequencing depth was roughly uniform across donors, and that assumption may not be true. It was suggested by the authors that the approach could potentially be generalized to other disease states and immunological phenotypes. In vitro tests confirmed that a few of the cytomegalovirus-associated TCR beta chains recognize cytomegalovirus antigens. An earlier analysis of approximately 600 of the donors showed that most TCR beta V segments appeared in productive rearrangements either about 87% or about 30% of the time, which broadly matched IMGT annotations. A later analysis associated about 17,000 TCR beta sequences with specific HLA alleles at a false discovery rate of 0.05. In a later analysis, the rate of TCR association differed among HLA loci, with DRB1 alleles having the most associated TCRs and HLA-C alleles having the fewest. In a later genetic analysis, fewer N-insertions in productive TCRs were reported among donors in an Asian-associated ancestry cluster than the 666-donor mean. The sequencing pipeline was judged likely to have produced a cluster of highly shared sequence variants as a technical artifact. According to a later analysis, parvovirus B19, influenza, CMV and Epstein-Barr virus appeared linked to several top co-occurrence clusters. Most TCR sequences were observed very rarely across donors, whereas some public TCRs were present in many individuals. Only TCR beta chains were sequenced in this cohort, and the absence of alpha or paired-chain data limited detectable features. In the study, about 150 TCR beta chains were listed as associated with cytomegalovirus.

The cohort was made up of around 720 healthy bone marrow donors. All cohort members were sampled while nominally healthy, although unrecorded immune exposures were likely present. The donor was CMV seronegative and belonged to the group of roughly 330 seronegative cohort members. A peripheral blood sample was collected from each donor, and TCR beta sequencing was performed on peripheral blood mononuclear cells. The Qiagen DNeasy Blood Extraction Kit was used to extract genomic DNA from the blood cell samples. The library came from the immunoSEQ multiplex PCR assay. The multiplex PCR relied on a mix of 60 forward primers for TCR Vbeta segments and 13 reverse primers for TCR Jbeta segments. The CDR3 region of rearranged TCR beta genes was amplified from genomic DNA by a multiplex PCR assay. Amplified TCR beta libraries were sequenced as 87-base-pair reads on the Illumina HiSeq System. The paper's processing steps were these. A later analysis tallied tens of millions of unique TCR beta chains across the 640 or so repertoires, and about 10 million of those chains were shared by two or more donors. To remove PCR and sequencing errors, raw reads were error-corrected and collapsed into unique sequences using a nearest-neighbor algorithm that merged closely related sequences. CDR3 sequences were aligned to IMGT reference sequences to assign V, D and J gene segments. For a sequence to be retained, a match of at least six nucleotides was required to both a V gene segment and a J gene segment. Rearrangements were classified as productive when the CDR3 lacked stop codons and remained in frame with V and J, and all other rearrangements were classified as non-productive. CDR3 was defined according to IMGT convention as the region running from the second conserved V-encoded cysteine to the conserved J-encoded phenylalanine. The earlier analysis of 450 to 750 of the donors excluded any sequence lacking an unambiguous match to a single V gene segment. In an earlier analysis of approximately 550 of the donors, V segments were called functional above 56.7% productive rearrangements and were called segregating when the between-donor standard deviation exceeded 5%. A statistical classification framework was developed to diagnose cytomegalovirus status using the catalog of TCR beta chain sequences. In a later analysis, TCR nucleotide sequences were compared against IMGT/GENE-DB human TR gene sequences so that V and J genes could be assigned. Using the TCRdist pipeline, a later analysis assigned CDR3 sequences along with most-parsimonious VDJ recombination scenarios. In a later analysis, each TCR beta chain was defined by its CDR3 amino acid sequence together with its V-gene family, and reads without a unique V-gene family were excluded. As a way to deal with suspected cross-contamination and a sequencing artifact, a later analysis dropped 450 to 600 nucleotide sequences that were highly shared and had low generation probability. In a later analysis, a clonal expansion index was calculated for each public chain from normalized within-repertoire ranks of inferred template counts. A later analysis computed generation probabilities with a VDJ recombination model fitted to out-of-frame rearrangements, and checked the results against IGoR. A later analysis scored TCR-TCR, TCR-HLA and TCR-CMV co-occurrence with hypergeometric tests, applying a repertoire-size bias correction to TCR pairs. False discovery rates were estimated in a later analysis by permuting HLA or CMV assignments 20 times. A later analysis grouped co-occurring TCRs with DBSCAN, adding TCRdist sequence similarity when clustering within HLA-allele-positive subsets. Repertoires with fewer than 30,000 or more than 120,000 public chains were left out of co-occurrence clustering, as were five repertoires with anomalous nucleotide sharing. TCRdb's version of the immuneACCESS table is confined to in-frame rearrangements and falls short of the full clone set. An unresolved V gene accounts for under half of the shortfall where checked; the remainder is of unknown origin. The DNA was the basis for D and trimming; V, J and clone size are from that table. The sample table records some 240,000 clones; almost 80% of these occur just once. Less than 4.5% of the sample belongs to the ten largest clones.

The V end gives up 5 bases and the J end 5 bases, leaving 15 bases in the junction not matched to a gene. The CDR3 goes from the cysteine to the phenylalanine over 18 residues. Here the CDR3 DNA is all that survives: 54 bases in frame from base 1. CDR1 and CDR2 (SGHVS, FQNEAQ) derive from the germline V gene. The sample holds a few counts of this clone. Its antigen target is currently unknown. It has no much larger one-base neighbor in the sample; base qualities were not kept. This TCR was sampled from a male donor in good health and CMV-seronegative. The sample consisted of PBMCs. The sequence links TRBV7-8 to TRBJ1-1; a stretch of 12 junction bases matches TRBD1. The nucleotides read TGTGCCAGCAGCCTGCAAGGGACAGGGGGCTGGCTGGTAACTGAAGCTTTCTTT. Its protein product is CASSLQGTGGWLVTEAFF.